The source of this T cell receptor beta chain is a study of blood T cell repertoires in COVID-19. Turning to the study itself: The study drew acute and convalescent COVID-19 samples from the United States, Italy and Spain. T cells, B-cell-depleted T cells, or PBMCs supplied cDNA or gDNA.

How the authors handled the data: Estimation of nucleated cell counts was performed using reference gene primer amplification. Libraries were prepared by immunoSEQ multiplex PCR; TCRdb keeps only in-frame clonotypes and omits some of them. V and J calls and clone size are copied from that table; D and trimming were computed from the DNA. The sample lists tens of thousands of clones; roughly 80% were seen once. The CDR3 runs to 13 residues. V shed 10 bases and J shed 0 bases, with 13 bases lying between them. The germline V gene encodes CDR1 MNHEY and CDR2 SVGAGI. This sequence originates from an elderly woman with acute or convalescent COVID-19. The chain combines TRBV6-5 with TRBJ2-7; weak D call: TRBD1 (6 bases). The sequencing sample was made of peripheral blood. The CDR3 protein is CATWDTSSYEQYF. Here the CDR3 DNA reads TGTGCCACCTGGGACACGAGCTCCTACGAGCAGTACTTC.